This T cell receptor beta chain originates from a study of neurological immune-mediated disorders. Overall study results and limits: The multiple sclerosis repertoire cluster showed no association with any clinical or MRI feature. The authors stated that larger cohorts are needed.

The CDR3 totals 14 residues. Germline V gives CDR1 WNHNN, CDR2 SYGVQD (reference sequence). The V and J ends lost 8 bases and 5 bases respectively, with 15 bases between them. TCRdb redid the calling of the 5' RACE reads with MiXCR, one entry per CDR3 protein. The sample shows tens of thousands of distinct CDR3 sequences, roughly 2.6% of them seen only once. The sample holds many counts of this clonotype. The antigen is undetermined. Sequencing was done on a sample of PBMCs. The rearrangement uses TRBV10-1 and TRBJ2-2; tentatively, D is TRBD2 (5 bases). This receptor was taken from a woman aged 25-40 years with multiple sclerosis. The CDR3 DNA sequence: TGCGCCAGCTCGGAGAGGGTGGAGACCGGGGAGCTGTTTTTT. This codes for CASSERVETGELFF.